This record covers a single T cell receptor (beta chain). The antigen is not known. This entry is derived from a study of response to subunit inactivated influenza vaccine. Study-level results: Authors suggested each seasonal influenza vaccination recruits few new T cells.

TCRdb reprocessed the RT-PCR reads with MiXCR, giving one entry per CDR3 protein. The sample consists of about 310,000 distinct CDR3 sequences, 20% to 25% of them appearing once. In germline, CDR1 is SGHDT, CDR2 YYEEEE. The CDR3 runs to 14 residues. V was cut by 3 bases and J by 6 bases, with 13 bases left in between. Sequenced here: PBMCs from blood, sampled less than 22 months after vaccination. The rearrangement joins TRBV5-6 to TRBJ2-1; no reliable D call. The sequence derives from a man aged 50-75 years who received an inactivated influenza vaccine. The CDR3 spells CASSSGYAGNEQFF. CDR3 nucleotides: TGTGCCAGCAGCTCGGGTTACGCAGGCAATGAGCAGTTCTTC.